This paragraph covers one TCR beta chain sequence. Some clones are missing from TCRdb's copy, which holds only in-frame ones; the method was immunoSEQ multiplex PCR. Of approximately 200,000 clones detected, about 88% appear once; the ten largest clones hold about 1.7%. The CDR3 has 16 amino acids. The ends were cut back, 0 bases at V and 0 bases at J, with 10 bases in the middle. The germline V gene has CDR1 SGHDT and CDR2 YYEEEE. This sample was included in a study of blood T cell repertoires in COVID-19. The source of this sequence is a man in his 70s with acute or convalescent COVID-19. The source material was peripheral blood. V gene TRBV5-6 combines with J gene TRBJ1-5; no clear D gene. This CDR3 is CASSLAGMFSNQPQHF. The CDR3 nucleotides are TGTGCCAGCAGCTTGGCCGGTATGTTTAGCAATCAGCCCCAGCATTTT.